This T cell receptor beta chain is from a study of cytomegalovirus exposure and HLA in healthy donors. Nominally healthy donors provided the samples, though records likely missed some immune exposures. Note on this clone: Its target is unknown.

Primers for the PCR totalled 60 Vbeta and 13 Jbeta. Assay: immunoSEQ multiplex PCR; the TCRdb copy retains only in-frame clones and omits some. Here the sample spans about 120,000 clones, approximately 76% being singletons. V was pared by 0 bases and J by 2 bases, with 11 bases between. The CDR3 extends over 15 amino acids. Germline values: CDR1 SGDLS, CDR2 YYNGEE. Study-wide points: A later analysis linked a missense DCLRE1C variant to TCR beta V- and J-gene trimming. Later analysis identified several of the most significant clusters that appeared linked to common viral pathogens. Prior analysis indicated that the majority of TCR beta V segments exhibited productivity approximately 87% or approximately 30% of the time.

Source material: PBMCs. This TCR was recovered from a man aged 50 or older in good health and CMV-seropositive. V and J are TRBV9 and TRBJ1-2; a weak D match, TRBD1 (5 bases). The CDR3: CASSVGDGGNYGYTF. CDR3 nucleotides: TGTGCCAGCAGCGTAGGGGACGGGGGGAACTATGGCTACACCTTC. The full variable domain, its missing parts supplied by reference TRBV9 and TRBJ1-2, is DSGVTQTPKHLITATGQRVTLRCSPRSGDLSVYWYQQSLDQGLQFLIQYYNGEERAKGNILERFSAQQFPDLHSELNLSSLELGDSALYFCASSVGDGGNYGYTFGSGTRLTVV.